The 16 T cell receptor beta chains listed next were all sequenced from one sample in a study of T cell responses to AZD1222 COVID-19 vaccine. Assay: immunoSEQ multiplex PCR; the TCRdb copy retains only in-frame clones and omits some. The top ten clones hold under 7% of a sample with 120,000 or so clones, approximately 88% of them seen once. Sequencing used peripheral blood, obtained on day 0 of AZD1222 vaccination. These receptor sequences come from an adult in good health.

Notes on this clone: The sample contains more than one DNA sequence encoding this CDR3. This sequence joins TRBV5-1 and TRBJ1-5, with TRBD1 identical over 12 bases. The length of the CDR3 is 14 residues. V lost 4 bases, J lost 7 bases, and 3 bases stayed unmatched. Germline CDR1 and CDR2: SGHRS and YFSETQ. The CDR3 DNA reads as TGCGCCAGCAGCCTCGGGACAGGGGGCCAGCCCCAGCATTTT. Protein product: CASSLGTGGQPQHF. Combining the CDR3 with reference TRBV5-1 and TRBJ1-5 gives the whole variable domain KAGVTQTPRYLIKTRGQQVTLSCSPISGHRSVSWYQQTPGQGLQFLFEYFSETQRNKGNFPGRFSGRQFSNSRSEMNVSTLELGDSALYLCASSLGTGGQPQHFGDGTRLSIL.

In DNA, the CDR3 is TGTGCCAGCAGTTACTCGATAGAAGGGGACGAGCAGTACTTC. Translated: CASSYSIEGDEQYF. V and J are TRBV6-5 and TRBJ2-7; weak D call: TRBD1 (5 bases). V was clipped by 0 bases and J by 5 bases, with 11 bases between them. The length of the CDR3 is 14 residues. From germline, CDR1 is MNHEY and CDR2 SVGAGI.

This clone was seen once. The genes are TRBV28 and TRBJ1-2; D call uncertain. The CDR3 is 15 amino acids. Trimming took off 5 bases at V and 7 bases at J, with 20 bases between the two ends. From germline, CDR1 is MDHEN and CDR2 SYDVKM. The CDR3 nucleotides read TGTGCCAGCAGTACTCCCCCGGGAGTCGTAGCTGGCTACACCTTC. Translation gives CASSTPPGVVAGYTF.

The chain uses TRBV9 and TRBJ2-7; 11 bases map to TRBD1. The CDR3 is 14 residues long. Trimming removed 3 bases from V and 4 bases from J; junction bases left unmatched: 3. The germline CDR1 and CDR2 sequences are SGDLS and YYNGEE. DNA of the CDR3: TGTGCCAGCAGCGCCGGGACAGGGGGATACGAGCAGTACTTC. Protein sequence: CASSAGTGGYEQYF.

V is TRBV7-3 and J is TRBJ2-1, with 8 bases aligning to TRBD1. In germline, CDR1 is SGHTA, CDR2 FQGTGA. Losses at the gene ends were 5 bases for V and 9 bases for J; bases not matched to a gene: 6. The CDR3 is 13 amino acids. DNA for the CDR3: TGTGCCAGCAGCCCCGGACAGGGCCGTGAGCAGTTCTTC. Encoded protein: CASSPGQGREQFF.

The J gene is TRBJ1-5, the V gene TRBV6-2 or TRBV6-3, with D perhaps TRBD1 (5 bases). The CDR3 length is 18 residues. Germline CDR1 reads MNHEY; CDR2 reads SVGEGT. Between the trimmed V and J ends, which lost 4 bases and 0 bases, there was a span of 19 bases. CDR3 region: CASSLRQPLSYSNQPQHF. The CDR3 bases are TGTGCCAGCAGTTTACGACAGCCTCTCTCTTATAGCAATCAGCCCCAGCATTTT.

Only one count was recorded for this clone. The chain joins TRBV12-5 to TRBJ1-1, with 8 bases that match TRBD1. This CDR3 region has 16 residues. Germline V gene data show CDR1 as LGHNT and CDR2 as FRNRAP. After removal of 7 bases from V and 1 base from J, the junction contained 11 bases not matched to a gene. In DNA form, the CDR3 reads TGTGCTAGTGCTCGAGGACAGGGAGTTGAGAACACTGAAGCTTTCTTT. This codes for CASARGQGVENTEAFF.

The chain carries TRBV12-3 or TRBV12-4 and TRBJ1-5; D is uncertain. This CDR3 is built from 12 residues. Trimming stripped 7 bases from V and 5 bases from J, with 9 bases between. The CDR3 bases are TGTGCCAGCACATTCGGACATCAGCCCCAGCATTTT. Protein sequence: CASTFGHQPQHF.

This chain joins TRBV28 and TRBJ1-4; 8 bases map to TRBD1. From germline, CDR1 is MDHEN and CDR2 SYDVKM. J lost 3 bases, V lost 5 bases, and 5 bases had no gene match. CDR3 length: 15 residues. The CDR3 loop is CASSTQGAANEKLFF. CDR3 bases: TGTGCCAGCAGTACCCAGGGGGCAGCTAATGAAAAACTGTTTTTT.

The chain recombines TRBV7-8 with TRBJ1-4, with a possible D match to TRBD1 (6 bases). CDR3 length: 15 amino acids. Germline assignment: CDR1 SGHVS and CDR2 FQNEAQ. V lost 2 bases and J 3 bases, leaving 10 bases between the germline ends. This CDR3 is CASSLQGNANEKLFF. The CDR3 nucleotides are TGTGCCAGCAGCTTACAGGGGAACGCTAATGAAAAACTGTTTTTT.

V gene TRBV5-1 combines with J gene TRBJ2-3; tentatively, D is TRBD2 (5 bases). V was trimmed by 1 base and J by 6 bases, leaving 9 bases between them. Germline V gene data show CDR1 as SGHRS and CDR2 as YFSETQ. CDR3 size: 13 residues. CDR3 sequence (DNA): TGCGCCAGCAGCTTGTCCGGCGGGGATACGCAGTATTTT. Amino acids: CASSLSGGDTQYF.

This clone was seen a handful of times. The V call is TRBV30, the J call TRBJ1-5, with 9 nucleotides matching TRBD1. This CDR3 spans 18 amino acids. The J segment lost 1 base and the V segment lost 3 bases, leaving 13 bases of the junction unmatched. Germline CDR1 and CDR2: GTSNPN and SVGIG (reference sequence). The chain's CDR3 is CAWSRPGQGIGSNQPQHF. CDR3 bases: TGTGCCTGGAGCCGACCGGGACAGGGTATTGGGAGCAATCAGCCCCAGCATTTT.

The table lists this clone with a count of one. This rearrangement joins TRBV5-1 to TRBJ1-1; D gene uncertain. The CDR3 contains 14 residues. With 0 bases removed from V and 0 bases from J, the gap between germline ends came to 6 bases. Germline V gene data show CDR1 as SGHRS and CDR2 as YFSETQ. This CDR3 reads CASSLGSLNTEAFF. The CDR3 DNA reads TGCGCCAGCAGCTTGGGCAGCCTGAACACTGAAGCTTTCTTT.

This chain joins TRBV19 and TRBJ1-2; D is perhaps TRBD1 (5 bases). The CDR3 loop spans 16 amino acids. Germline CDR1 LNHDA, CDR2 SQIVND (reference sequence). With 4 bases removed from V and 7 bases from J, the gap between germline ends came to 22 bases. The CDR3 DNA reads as TGTGCCAGTAGTAGAATGGGGGGGACCTCCGCCGGTGGCTACACCTTC. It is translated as CASSRMGGTSAGGYTF.

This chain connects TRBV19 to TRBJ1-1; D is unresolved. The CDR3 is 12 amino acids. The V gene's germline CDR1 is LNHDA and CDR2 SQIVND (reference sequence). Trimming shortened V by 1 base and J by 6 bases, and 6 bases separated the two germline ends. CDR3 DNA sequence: TGTGCCAGTAGTATAGGGGCAGCTGAAGCTTTCTTT. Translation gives CASSIGAAEAFF.

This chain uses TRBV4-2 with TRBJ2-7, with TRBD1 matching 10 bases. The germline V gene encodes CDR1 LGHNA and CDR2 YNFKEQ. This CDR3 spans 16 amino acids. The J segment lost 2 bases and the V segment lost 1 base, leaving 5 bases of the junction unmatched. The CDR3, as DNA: TGTGCCAGCAGCCAAGGGGCGGGACAGGGGACCTACGAGCAGTACTTC. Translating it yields CASSQGAGQGTYEQYF.